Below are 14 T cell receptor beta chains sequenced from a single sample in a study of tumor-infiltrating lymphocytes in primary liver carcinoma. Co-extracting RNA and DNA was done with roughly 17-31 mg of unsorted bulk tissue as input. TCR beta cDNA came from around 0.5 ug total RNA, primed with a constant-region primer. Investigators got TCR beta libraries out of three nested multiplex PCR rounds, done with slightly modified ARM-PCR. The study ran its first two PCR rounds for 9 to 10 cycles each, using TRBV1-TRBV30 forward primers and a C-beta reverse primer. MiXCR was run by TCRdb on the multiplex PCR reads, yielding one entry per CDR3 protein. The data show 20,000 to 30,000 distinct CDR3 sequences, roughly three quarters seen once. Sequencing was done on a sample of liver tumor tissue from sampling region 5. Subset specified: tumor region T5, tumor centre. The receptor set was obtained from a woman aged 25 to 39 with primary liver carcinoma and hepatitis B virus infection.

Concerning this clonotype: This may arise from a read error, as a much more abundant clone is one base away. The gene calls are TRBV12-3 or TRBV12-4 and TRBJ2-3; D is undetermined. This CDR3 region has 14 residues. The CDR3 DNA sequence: TGTGCCAGCAGTTTCCGGATTAGAACAGATACGCTGTATTTT. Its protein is CASSFRIRTDTLYF.

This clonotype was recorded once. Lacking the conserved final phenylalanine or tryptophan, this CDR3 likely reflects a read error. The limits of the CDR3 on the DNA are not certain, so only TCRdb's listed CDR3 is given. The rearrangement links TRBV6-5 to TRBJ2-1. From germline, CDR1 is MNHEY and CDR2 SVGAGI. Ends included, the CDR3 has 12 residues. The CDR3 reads CASRGNYKEEFL.

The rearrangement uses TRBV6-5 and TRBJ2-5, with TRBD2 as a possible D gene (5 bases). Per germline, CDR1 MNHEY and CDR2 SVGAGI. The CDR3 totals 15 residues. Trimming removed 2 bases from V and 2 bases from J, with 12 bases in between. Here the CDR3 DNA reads TGTGCCAGCAGTTACGCGGCCGAGGGACAAGAGACCCAGTACTTC. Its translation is CASSYAAEGQETQYF.

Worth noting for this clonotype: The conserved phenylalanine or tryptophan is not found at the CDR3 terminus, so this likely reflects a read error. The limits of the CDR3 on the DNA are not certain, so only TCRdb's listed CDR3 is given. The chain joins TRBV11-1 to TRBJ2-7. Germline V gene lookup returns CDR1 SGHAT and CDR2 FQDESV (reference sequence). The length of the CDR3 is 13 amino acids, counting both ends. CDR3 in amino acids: CAGSLGYLCEQYS.

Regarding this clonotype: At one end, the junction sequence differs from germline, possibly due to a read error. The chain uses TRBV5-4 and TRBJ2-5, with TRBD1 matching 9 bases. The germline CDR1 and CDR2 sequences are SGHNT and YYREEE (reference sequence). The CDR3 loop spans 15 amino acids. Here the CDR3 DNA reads TGTGCCGGCAGCCCGGGACAGGGAGAGGAAGAGACCCAGTACTTC. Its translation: CAGSPGQGEEETQYF.

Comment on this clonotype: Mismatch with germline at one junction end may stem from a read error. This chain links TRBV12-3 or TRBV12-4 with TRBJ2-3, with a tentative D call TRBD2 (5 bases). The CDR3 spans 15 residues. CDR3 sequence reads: CASSFPPPSTDTHFF. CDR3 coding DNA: TGTGCCAGCAGTTTTCCCCCTCCTAGCACAGATACACACTTTTTT.

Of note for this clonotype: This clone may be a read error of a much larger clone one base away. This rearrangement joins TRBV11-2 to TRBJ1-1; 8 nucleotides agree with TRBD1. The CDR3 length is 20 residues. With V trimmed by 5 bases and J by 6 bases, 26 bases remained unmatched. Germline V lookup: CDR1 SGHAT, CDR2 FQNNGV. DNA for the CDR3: TGTGCCAGCAGCGCTCGGGTCAGGGGGCGCAAGAGATGGAGTAACGCTGAAGCTTTCTTT. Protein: CASSARVRGRKRWSNAEAFF.

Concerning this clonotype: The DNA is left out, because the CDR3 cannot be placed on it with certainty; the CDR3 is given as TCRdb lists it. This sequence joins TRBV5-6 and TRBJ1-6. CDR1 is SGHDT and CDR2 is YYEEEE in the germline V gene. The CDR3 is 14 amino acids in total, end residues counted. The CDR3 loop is CVSSLVALGSPLHF.

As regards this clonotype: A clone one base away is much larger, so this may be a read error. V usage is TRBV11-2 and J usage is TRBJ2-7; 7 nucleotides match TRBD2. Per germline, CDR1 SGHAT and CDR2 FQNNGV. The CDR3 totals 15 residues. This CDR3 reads CASSLARGRDIEEYF. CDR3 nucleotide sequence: TGTGCCAGCAGCTTAGCTCGGGGGAGGGATATCGAGGAGTACTTC.

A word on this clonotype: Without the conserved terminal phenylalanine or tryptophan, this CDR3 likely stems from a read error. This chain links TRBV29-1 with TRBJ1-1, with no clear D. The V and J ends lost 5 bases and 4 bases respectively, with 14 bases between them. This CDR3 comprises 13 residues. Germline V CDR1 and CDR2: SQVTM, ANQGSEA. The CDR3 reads CSVYHSLSTEAFL. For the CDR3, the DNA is TGCAGCGTTTATCATAGTCTGAGCACTGAAGCTTTCCTT.

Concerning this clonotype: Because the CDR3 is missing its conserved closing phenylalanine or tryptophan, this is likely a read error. This chain's CDR3 is CASSPRTGFTGELFH. In nucleotides, the CDR3 is TGTGCCAGCAGTCCGCGGACAGGATTCACCGGGGAGCTGTTTCAT. The chain links TRBV6-5 to TRBJ2-2, with TRBD1 identical over 7 bases. With 5 bases clipped from V and 4 bases from J, the junction kept 7 bases outside the gene matches. The CDR3 has 15 residues. Germline V lookup: CDR1 MNHEY, CDR2 SVGAGI.

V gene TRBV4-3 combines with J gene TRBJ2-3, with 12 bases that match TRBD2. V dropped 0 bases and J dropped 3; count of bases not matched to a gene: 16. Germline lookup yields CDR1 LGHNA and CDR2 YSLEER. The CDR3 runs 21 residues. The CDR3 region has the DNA TGCGCCAGCAGCCAAGACCCCTTAGCTAGCGGGAGGGCGGTGACAACAGATACGCAGTATTTT. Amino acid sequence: CASSQDPLASGRAVTTDTQYF.

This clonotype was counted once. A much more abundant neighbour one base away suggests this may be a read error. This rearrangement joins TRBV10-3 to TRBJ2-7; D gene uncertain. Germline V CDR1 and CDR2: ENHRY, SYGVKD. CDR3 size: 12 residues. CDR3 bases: TGTGCCATCAGTGAAGCGAACTACGGGCAGTACTTC. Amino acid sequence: CAISEANYGQYF.

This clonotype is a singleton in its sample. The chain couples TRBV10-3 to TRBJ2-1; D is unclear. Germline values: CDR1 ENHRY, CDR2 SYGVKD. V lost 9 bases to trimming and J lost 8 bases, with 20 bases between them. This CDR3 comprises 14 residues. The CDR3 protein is CAMGPTATWDEQFF. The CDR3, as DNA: TGTGCCATGGGTCCCACGGCGACCTGGGATGAGCAGTTCTTC.